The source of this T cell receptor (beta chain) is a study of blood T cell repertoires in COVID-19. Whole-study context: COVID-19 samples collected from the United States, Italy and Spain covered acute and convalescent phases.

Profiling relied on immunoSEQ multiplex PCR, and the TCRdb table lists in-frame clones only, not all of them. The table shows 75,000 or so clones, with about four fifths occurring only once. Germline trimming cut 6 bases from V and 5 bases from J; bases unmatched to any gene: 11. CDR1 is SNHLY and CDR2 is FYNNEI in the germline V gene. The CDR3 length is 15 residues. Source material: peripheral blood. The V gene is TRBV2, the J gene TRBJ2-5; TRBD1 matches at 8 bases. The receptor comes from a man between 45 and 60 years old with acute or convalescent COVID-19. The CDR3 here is CASSGGQVLWETQYF. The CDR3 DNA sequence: TGTGCCAGCAGCGGGGGACAGGTATTGTGGGAGACCCAGTACTTC.